These T cell receptor beta chains were read from a single sample in a study of shared clonotypes between healthy human individuals. Produced via immunoSEQ multiplex PCR; TCRdb's table is partial and in-frame only. The sample comprises about 960,000 clones, around three quarters of which are singletons, and about 1.5% rests with the top ten. The sequenced material came from memory CD4+ T cells sorted from blood. Source of these receptors: a man aged 18 to 30 in good health. Both conserved end residues are part of each CDR3. Each record gives: J gene, D gene, V gene, clone size, CDR3 protein, CDR3 DNA. The D gene is left open where the match is weak. Part of the rows lack a size; the others show once, few, many or a class for expanded clones.

j_call: TRBJ1-6
d_call: .
v_call: TRBV29-1
clone_size: .
cdr3_aa: CSVRGGIDSPLHF
cdr3_nt: TGCAGCGTCCGGGGGGGCATCGATTCACCCCTCCACTTT

j_call: TRBJ1-1
d_call: .
v_call: TRBV18
clone_size: .
cdr3_aa: CASSGWRNTEAFF
cdr3_nt: TGTGCCAGCTCCGGGTGGAGGAACACTGAAGCTTTCTTT

j_call: TRBJ1-1
d_call: .
v_call: TRBV5-1
clone_size: .
cdr3_aa: CASSLGVGGTEAFF
cdr3_nt: TGCGCCAGCAGCTTGGGTGTAGGGGGCACTGAAGCTTTCTTT

j_call: TRBJ2-1
d_call: TRBD2
v_call: TRBV5-4
clone_size: .
cdr3_aa: CASSLAASGVDVNEQFF
cdr3_nt: TGTGCCAGCAGCTTGGCGGCTAGCGGAGTAGATGTCAATGAGCAGTTCTTC

j_call: TRBJ2-3
d_call: .
v_call: TRBV11-2
clone_size: .
cdr3_aa: CASSRIGGGTDTQYF
cdr3_nt: TGTGCCAGCAGCCGTATAGGGGGAGGGACAGATACGCAGTATTTT

j_call: TRBJ2-4
d_call: .
v_call: TRBV10-3
clone_size: .
cdr3_aa: CASGQLAKNIQYF
cdr3_nt: TGTGCCAGCGGACAGTTAGCCAAAAACATTCAGTACTTC

j_call: TRBJ2-7
d_call: .
v_call: TRBV11-2
clone_size: .
cdr3_aa: CASSLAGTSTYEQYF
cdr3_nt: TGTGCCAGCAGCTTAGCAGGGACCAGTACCTACGAGCAGTACTTC

j_call: TRBJ2-7
d_call: .
v_call: TRBV28
clone_size: .
cdr3_aa: CASNLGKGPWLQYF
cdr3_nt: TGTGCCAGCAATTTGGGTAAGGGGCCTTGGCTCCAGTACTTC

j_call: TRBJ2-3
d_call: TRBD2
v_call: TRBV10-3
clone_size: .
cdr3_aa: CAISEGGLAGTGSTDTQYF
cdr3_nt: TGTGCCATCAGTGAAGGGGGACTAGCGGGTACGGGTTCCACAGATACGCAGTATTTT

j_call: TRBJ2-2
d_call: TRBD1
v_call: TRBV19
clone_size: .
cdr3_aa: CASQDRGDTGELFF
cdr3_nt: TGTGCCAGTCAGGACAGGGGGGACACCGGGGAGCTGTTTTTT

j_call: TRBJ1-4
d_call: .
v_call: TRBV4-1
clone_size: few
cdr3_aa: CASSQESAGKEKLFF
cdr3_nt: TGCGCCAGCAGCCAAGAATCAGCGGGAAAGGAAAAACTGTTTTTT

j_call: TRBJ2-5
d_call: TRBD1
v_call: TRBV5-6
clone_size: once
cdr3_aa: CASSSDRGRGKETQYF
cdr3_nt: TGTGCCAGCAGCTCGGACAGGGGCCGGGGTAAAGAGACCCAGTACTTC

j_call: TRBJ2-1
d_call: TRBD1
v_call: TRBV30
clone_size: .
cdr3_aa: CAWTGGNEQFF
cdr3_nt: TGTGCCTGGACAGGGGGCAATGAGCAGTTCTTC

j_call: TRBJ1-4
d_call: .
v_call: TRBV18
clone_size: .
cdr3_aa: CASSPIALQAFTTNEKLFF
cdr3_nt: TGTGCCAGCTCACCCATCGCATTACAGGCCTTCACAACTAATGAAAAACTGTTTTTT

j_call: TRBJ2-7
d_call: TRBD1
v_call: TRBV7-9
clone_size: .
cdr3_aa: CASSLVDRGYVEQYF
cdr3_nt: TGTGCCAGCAGCTTAGTCGACAGGGGCTACGTAGAGCAGTACTTC

j_call: TRBJ2-3
d_call: .
v_call: TRBV5-4
clone_size: .
cdr3_aa: CASSLSPVLGRASTDTQYF
cdr3_nt: TGTGCCAGCAGCTTGTCTCCGGTTTTGGGGCGAGCTAGCACAGATACGCAGTATTTT

j_call: TRBJ1-1
d_call: TRBD1
v_call: TRBV10-3
clone_size: .
cdr3_aa: CAISESPGGSYTEAFF
cdr3_nt: TGTGCCATCAGTGAGTCGCCAGGGGGTTCCTACACTGAAGCTTTCTTT

j_call: TRBJ2-2
d_call: .
v_call: TRBV30
clone_size: .
cdr3_aa: CACFKGPTRGELFF
cdr3_nt: TGTGCCTGTTTCAAGGGGCCAACAAGAGGGGAGCTGTTTTTT

j_call: TRBJ1-2
d_call: TRBD1
v_call: TRBV6-5
clone_size: .
cdr3_aa: CASSYMGTGGISYTF
cdr3_nt: TGTGCCAGCAGTTACATGGGGACAGGGGGTATTAGCTACACCTTC

j_call: TRBJ1-5
d_call: .
v_call: TRBV27
clone_size: .
cdr3_aa: CASSLWGHLRSNQPQHF
cdr3_nt: TGTGCCAGCAGTTTATGGGGGCACCTTAGAAGCAATCAGCCCCAGCATTTT

j_call: TRBJ1-5
d_call: .
v_call: TRBV2
clone_size: .
cdr3_aa: CASRDALGSSNQPQHF
cdr3_nt: TGTGCCAGCAGGGACGCCTTGGGGAGTAGCAATCAGCCCCAGCATTTT

j_call: TRBJ2-7
d_call: TRBD1
v_call: TRBV10-3
clone_size: .
cdr3_aa: CAISEGDRGSEQYF
cdr3_nt: TGTGCCATCAGTGAAGGGGACAGGGGAAGCGAGCAGTACTTC

j_call: TRBJ2-2
d_call: TRBD1
v_call: TRBV6-6
clone_size: few
cdr3_aa: CASSYGTGATGELFF
cdr3_nt: TGTGCCAGCAGTTACGGGACAGGGGCCACCGGGGAGCTGTTTTTT